What follows are 20 T cell receptor beta chains derived from one specimen sequenced in a study of shared clonotypes between healthy human individuals. Sequenced by immunoSEQ multiplex PCR; TCRdb stores in-frame clones only, minus some. The sample shows around 500,000 clones, approximately 80% of them seen only once. Sequenced input: PBMCs. Receptors were obtained from a woman aged 40 to 49 in good health. Some clones in this sample may be carry-over from other donors' samples.

The chain employs TRBV4-1 and TRBJ2-3; 9 positions match TRBD1. Germline trimming cut 4 bases from V and 1 base from J; bases unmatched to any gene: 9. Germline V gene data show CDR1 as MGHRA and CDR2 as YSYEKL. This CDR3 is 17 amino acids long. This CDR3 reads CASSRLQGAGGTDTQYF. The CDR3, as DNA: TGCGCCAGCAGCCGCCTACAGGGGGCGGGCGGCACAGATACGCAGTATTTT.

V is TRBV5-8 and J is TRBJ1-1, with 7 bases aligning to TRBD1. Germline V lookup: CDR1 SGHTS, CDR2 YDEGEE. This CDR3 contains 15 residues. The J segment lost 4 bases and the V segment lost 1 base, leaving 7 bases of the junction unmatched. The chain's CDR3 is CASSLLPGGGTEAFF. The CDR3 DNA follows: TGTGCCAGCAGCTTGCTCCCAGGGGGGGGCACTGAAGCTTTCTTT.

This clone was detected a few times. V usage is TRBV4-3 and J usage is TRBJ1-5; D uncertain. This CDR3 is built from 15 residues. V was clipped by 1 base and J by 3 bases, with 10 bases between them. Germline assignment: CDR1 LGHNA and CDR2 YSLEER. In DNA form, the CDR3 reads TGCGCCAGCAGCCAAGTGCACATCCCCAATCAGCCCCAGCATTTT. This translates into CASSQVHIPNQPQHF.

The rearrangement links TRBV19 to TRBJ2-1; no definite D call. V lost 5 bases and J 6 bases, leaving 11 bases between the germline ends. Germline V CDR1 and CDR2: LNHDA, SQIVND (reference sequence). The CDR3 contains 13 residues. CDR3 bases: TGTGCCAGTAGTGTGGTATTGGGCAATGAGCAGTTCTTC. Amino acid sequence: CASSVVLGNEQFF.

This clone showed up just a few times. The V and J genes are TRBV5-1 and TRBJ2-7; 7 bases are a match to TRBD2. Germline CDR1 SGHRS, CDR2 YFSETQ. The trim removed 0 bases at V and 3 bases at J, leaving 6 bases unmatched. This CDR3 has 15 amino acids. The CDR3 region is CASSLAIGRDYEQYF. CDR3 in DNA: TGCGCCAGCAGCTTGGCGATTGGGAGGGACTACGAGCAGTACTTC. Using reference TRBV5-1 and TRBJ2-7 for the parts outside the CDR3, the full variable domain is KAGVTQTPRYLIKTRGQQVTLSCSPISGHRSVSWYQQTPGQGLQFLFEYFSETQRNKGNFPGRFSGRQFSNSRSEMNVSTLELGDSALYLCASSLAIGRDYEQYFGPGTRLTVT.

The chain combines TRBV19 with TRBJ2-7, with a weak D call TRBD1 (6 bases). Between the trimmed V and J ends, which lost 4 bases and 0 bases, there was a span of 16 bases. This CDR3 comprises 16 residues. Germline CDR1 LNHDA, CDR2 SQIVND (reference sequence). This CDR3 is CASSTGTPWDSYEQYF. The CDR3 DNA is TGTGCCAGTAGTACCGGGACACCTTGGGACTCCTACGAGCAGTACTTC.

Details on this clone: The identical CDR3 is also encoded by other nucleotide sequences in the sample. The chain uses TRBV5-1 and TRBJ1-1; TRBD1 agrees at 7 bases. Germline V gene lookup returns CDR1 SGHRS and CDR2 YFSETQ. The CDR3 sequence is 15 residues long. With V trimmed by 1 base and J by 1 base, 4 bases remained unmatched. The CDR3 reads CASSLRTGENTEAFF. The CDR3, as DNA: TGCGCCAGCAGCTTGAGAACAGGGGAGAACACTGAAGCTTTCTTT. The complete variable domain, with remaining parts taken from reference TRBV5-1 and TRBJ1-1, reads KAGVTQTPRYLIKTRGQQVTLSCSPISGHRSVSWYQQTPGQGLQFLFEYFSETQRNKGNFPGRFSGRQFSNSRSEMNVSTLELGDSALYLCASSLRTGENTEAFFGQGTRLTVV.

This chain joins TRBV7-9 and TRBJ2-4; D gene ambiguous. The CDR3 extends over 14 amino acids. Looked up from germline, CDR1 is SEHNR and CDR2 is FQNEAQ (reference sequence). The germline V and J ends were trimmed by 5 bases and 0 bases, with 8 bases remaining between them. The CDR3 loop reads CASSDDKAKNIQYF. As DNA, the CDR3 is TGTGCCAGCAGCGACGACAAAGCCAAAAACATTCAGTACTTC.

The chain uses TRBV6-4 and TRBJ1-1; no clear D. Germline lookup yields CDR1 MRHNA and CDR2 SNTAGT. The CDR3 is 14 amino acids. Trimming cost V 2 bases and J 5 bases, with 12 bases left between them. The CDR3 is CASSDTHGGTEAFF. CDR3 DNA: TGTGCCAGCAGTGACACACACGGAGGGACTGAAGCTTTCTTT.

V gene TRBV4-3 combines with J gene TRBJ1-3; D is unresolved. The CDR3 has 15 amino acids. Trimming took 2 bases from V and 3 from J, leaving 11 bases between them. Per the germline V gene, CDR1 is LGHNA and CDR2 is YSLEER. The CDR3 DNA is TGCGCCAGCAGCCAATCCTGCCTTAGTGGAAACACCATATATTTT. It specifies CASSQSCLSGNTIYF.

As to this clone: This same CDR3 is encoded by further DNA sequences in the sample. The rearrangement links TRBV11-2 to TRBJ1-1; no firm D call. Germline V gene sequence: CDR1 SGHAT, CDR2 FQNNGV. V was cut by 3 bases and J by 1 base, with 9 bases left in between. This CDR3 contains 14 residues. The CDR3 sequence is CASSLGGGNTEAFF. The CDR3 DNA is TGTGCCAGCAGCTTGGGCGGAGGGAACACTGAAGCTTTCTTT.

This clone was found a few times. The chain is built from TRBV6-1 and TRBJ2-3, with 8 bases fitting TRBD1. The trim removed 8 bases at V and 2 bases at J, leaving 9 bases unmatched. This CDR3 region has 15 residues. CDR1 and CDR2 from the germline V gene are MNHNS and SASEGT. The DNA of the CDR3 is TGTGCCAGCGGATCCGGGACAGGACTCACAGATACGCAGTATTTT. It codes for CASGSGTGLTDTQYF.

The chain is built from TRBV7-2 and TRBJ2-7; 7 nucleotides match TRBD1. Trimming took 5 bases from V and 3 from J; bases not matched to a gene: 7. Germline V lookup: CDR1 SGHTA, CDR2 FQGNSA. The CDR3 totals 14 residues. The CDR3 region is CASSRRRDSYEQYF. Written as DNA, the CDR3 is TGTGCCAGCAGCCGGCGTCGGGACAGCTACGAGCAGTACTTC.

The rearrangement joins TRBV19 to TRBJ2-1; 10 positions agree with TRBD1. Germline CDR1 is LNHDA and CDR2 is SQIVND (reference sequence). The length of the CDR3 is 15 residues. V lost 3 bases, J lost 7 bases, and 6 bases stayed unmatched. The CDR3: CASSIRDRGGNEQFF. In DNA form, the CDR3 reads TGTGCCAGTAGTATCCGGGACAGGGGTGGGAATGAGCAGTTCTTC.

A note on this clone: This sequence is one base from a far larger clone and is likely a read error. The sample contains more than one DNA sequence encoding this CDR3. This rearrangement joins TRBV5-6 to TRBJ1-1; TRBD1 might be the D (6 bases). The germline CDR1 and CDR2 sequences are SGHDT and YYEEEE. The CDR3 has 14 residues. The chain's CDR3 is CASSYPDRNTEAFF. CDR3 sequence (DNA): TGCGCCAGCAGCTACCCGGACAGGAACACTGAAGCTTTCTTT.

The CDR3, as DNA: TGCGCCAGCAGCTTGGATGGAGGTCAGCCCCAGCATTTT. Translation gives CASSLDGGQPQHF. The rearrangement links TRBV5-1 to TRBJ1-5, with no clear D. The V end lost 0 bases, the J end lost 6 bases, and 7 bases lay between the germline ends. CDR1 is SGHRS, CDR2 YFSETQ, per germline. The length of the CDR3 is 13 residues.

Concerning this clone itself: One end of the junction is discordant with germline, which a read error may explain. The chain recombines TRBV30 with TRBJ1-5; 7 positions match TRBD1. This CDR3 comprises 14 residues. Germline CDR1 is GTSNPN and CDR2 is SVGIG (reference sequence). DNA of the CDR3: TGTGCCTGGACCCGACAGGGTTGGAATCAGCCCCGGCATTTT. It codes for CAWTRQGWNQPRHF.

In its sample, this clone was seen a few times. The chain links TRBV6-1 to TRBJ1-6; perhaps TRBD1 as D (5 bases). The germline gives CDR1 MNHNS, CDR2 SASEGT. The CDR3 covers 15 residues. Trimming pared 8 bases from V and 5 bases from J, leaving 16 bases between. CDR3 amino acids: CASHPLTANNSPLHF. Here the CDR3 DNA reads TGTGCCAGCCACCCCCTGACAGCTAATAATTCACCCCTCCACTTT.

The CDR3 bases are TGTGCCAGCAGCGCGGGAGGAAGGGGAAGCTATGGCTACACCTTC. This encodes CASSAGGRGSYGYTF. V gene TRBV9 combines with J gene TRBJ1-2; D may be TRBD1 (5 bases). V was cut by 3 bases and J by 4 bases, with 16 bases left in between. The CDR3 covers 15 residues. Germline CDR1 SGDLS, CDR2 YYNGEE.

The chain recombines TRBV4-1 with TRBJ2-1; TRBD1 matches 12 bases. CDR1 MGHRA and CDR2 YSYEKL come from the germline V gene. The CDR3 loop spans 15 amino acids. Trimming cost V 4 bases and J 8 bases; bases outside gene matches: 6. The CDR3 is CASSRSGTGGDEQFF. The CDR3 DNA reads TGCGCCAGCAGCCGATCCGGGACAGGGGGCGATGAGCAGTTCTTC.